This T cell receptor (beta chain) was sequenced in a study of cytomegalovirus exposure and HLA in healthy donors. A remark on this clone: Its antigen is as yet unknown.

Primers for the PCR totalled 60 Vbeta and 13 Jbeta. Methods used by the authors: Among the unique TCR beta chains that a later analysis counted, 80 million to 100 million in all, around 11 million were shared. The repertoire was sequenced with immunoSEQ multiplex PCR; TCRdb's copy has only in-frame clones and lacks some. That table is the source of V, J and clone size, and D and trimming were worked out from the DNA. The sample yields some 100,000 clones, 60% to 75% seen once. Findings of the study overall: For most TCR sequences rarity was the rule, although some public TCRs occurred in many donors.

Germline V CDR1 and CDR2: SGHNT, YYREEE (reference sequence). After removal of 4 bases from V and 6 bases from J, the junction contained 7 bases not matched to a gene. The CDR3 extends over 15 amino acids. The source is a female donor in good health and CMV-seropositive. The V call is TRBV5-4, the J call TRBJ2-3; 11 bases map to TRBD2. The material sequenced was PBMCs. In DNA form, the CDR3 reads TGTGCCAGCAGCATGACTAGCGGGGTTCCTGATACGCAGTATTTT. This codes for CASSMTSGVPDTQYF. Together with reference TRBV5-4 and TRBJ2-3, the CDR3 gives the full variable domain: ETGVTQSPTHLIKTRGQQVTLRCSSQSGHNTVSWYQQALGQGPQFIFQYYREEENGRGNFPPRFSGLQFPNYSSELNVNALELDDSALYLCASSMTSGVPDTQYFGPGTRLTVL.